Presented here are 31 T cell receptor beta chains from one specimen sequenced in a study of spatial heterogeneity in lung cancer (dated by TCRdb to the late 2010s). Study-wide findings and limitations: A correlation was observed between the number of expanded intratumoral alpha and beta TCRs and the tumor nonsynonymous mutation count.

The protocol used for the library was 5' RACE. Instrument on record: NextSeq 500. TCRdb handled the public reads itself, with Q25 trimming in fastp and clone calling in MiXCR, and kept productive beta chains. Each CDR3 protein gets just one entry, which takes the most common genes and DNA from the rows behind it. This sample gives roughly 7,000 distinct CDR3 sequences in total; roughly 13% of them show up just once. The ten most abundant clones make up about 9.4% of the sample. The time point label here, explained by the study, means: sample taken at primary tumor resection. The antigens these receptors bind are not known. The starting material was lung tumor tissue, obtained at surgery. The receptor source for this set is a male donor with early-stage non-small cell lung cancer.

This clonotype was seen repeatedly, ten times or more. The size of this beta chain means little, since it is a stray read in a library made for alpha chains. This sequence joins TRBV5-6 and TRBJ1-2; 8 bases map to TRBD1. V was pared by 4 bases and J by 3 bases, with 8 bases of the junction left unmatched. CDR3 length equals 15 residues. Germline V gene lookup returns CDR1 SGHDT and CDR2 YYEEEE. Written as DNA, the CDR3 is TGTGCCAGCAGCCCCGAGACAGGGGTTGACTATGGCTACACCTTC. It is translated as CASSPETGVDYGYTF. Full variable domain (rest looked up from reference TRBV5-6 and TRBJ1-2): DAGVTQSPTHLIKTRGQQVTLRCSPKSGHDTVSWYQQALGQGPQFIFQYYEEEERQRGNFPDRFSGHQFPNYSSELNVNALLLGDSALYLCASSPETGVDYGYTFGSGTRLTVV.

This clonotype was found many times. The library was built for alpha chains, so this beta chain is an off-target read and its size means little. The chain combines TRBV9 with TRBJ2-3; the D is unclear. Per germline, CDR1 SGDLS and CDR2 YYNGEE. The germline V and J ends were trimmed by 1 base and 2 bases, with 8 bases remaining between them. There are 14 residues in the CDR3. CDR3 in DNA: TGTGCCAGCAGCGTACTCTCAAACACAGATACGCAGTATTTT. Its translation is CASSVLSNTDTQYF.

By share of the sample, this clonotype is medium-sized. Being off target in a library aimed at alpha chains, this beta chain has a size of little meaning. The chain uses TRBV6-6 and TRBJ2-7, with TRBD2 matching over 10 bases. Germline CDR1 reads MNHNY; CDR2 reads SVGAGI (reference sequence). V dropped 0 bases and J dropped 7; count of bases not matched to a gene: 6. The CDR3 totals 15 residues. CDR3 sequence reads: CASSYSQAGGGEQYF. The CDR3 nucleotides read TGTGCCAGCAGTTACTCCCAAGCGGGAGGGGGAGAGCAGTACTTC.

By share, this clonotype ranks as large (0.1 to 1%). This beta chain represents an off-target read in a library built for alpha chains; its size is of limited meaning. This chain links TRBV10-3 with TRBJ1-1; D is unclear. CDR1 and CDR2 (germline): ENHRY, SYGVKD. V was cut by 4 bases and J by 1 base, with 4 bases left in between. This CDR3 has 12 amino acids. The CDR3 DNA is TGTGCCATCAGTGCTACGAACACTGAAGCTTTCTTT. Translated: CAISATNTEAFF.

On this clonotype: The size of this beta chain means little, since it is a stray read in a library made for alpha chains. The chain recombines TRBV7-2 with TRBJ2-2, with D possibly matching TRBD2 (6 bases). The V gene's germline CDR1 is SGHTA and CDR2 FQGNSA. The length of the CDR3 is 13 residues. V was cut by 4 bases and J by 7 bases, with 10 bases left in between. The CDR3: CASSSRRGGELFF. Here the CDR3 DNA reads TGTGCCAGCAGCTCCCGGAGGGGCGGGGAGCTGTTTTTT.

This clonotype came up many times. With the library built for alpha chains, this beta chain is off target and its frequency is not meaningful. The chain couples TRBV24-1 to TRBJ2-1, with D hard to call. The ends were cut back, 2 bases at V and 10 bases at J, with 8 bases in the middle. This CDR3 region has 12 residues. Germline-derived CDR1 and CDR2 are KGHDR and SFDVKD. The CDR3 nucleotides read TGTGCCACCAGTGATTCCCTCAGCGAGCAGTTCTTC. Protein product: CATSDSLSEQFF.

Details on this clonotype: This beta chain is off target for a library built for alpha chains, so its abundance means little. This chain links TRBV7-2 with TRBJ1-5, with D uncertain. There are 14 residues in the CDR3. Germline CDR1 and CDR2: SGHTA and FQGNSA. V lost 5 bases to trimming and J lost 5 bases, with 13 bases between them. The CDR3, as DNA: TGTGCCAGCAGCCGAAGGGCGGGCGATCAGCCCCAGCATTTT. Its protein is CASSRRAGDQPQHF.

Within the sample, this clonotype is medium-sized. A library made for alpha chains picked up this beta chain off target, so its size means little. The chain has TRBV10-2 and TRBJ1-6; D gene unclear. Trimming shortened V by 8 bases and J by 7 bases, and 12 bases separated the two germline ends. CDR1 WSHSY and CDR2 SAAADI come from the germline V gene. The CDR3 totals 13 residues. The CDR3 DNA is TGCGCCAGCTCGTCTGGGCGGAATTCACCCCTCCACTTT. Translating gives CASSSGRNSPLHF.

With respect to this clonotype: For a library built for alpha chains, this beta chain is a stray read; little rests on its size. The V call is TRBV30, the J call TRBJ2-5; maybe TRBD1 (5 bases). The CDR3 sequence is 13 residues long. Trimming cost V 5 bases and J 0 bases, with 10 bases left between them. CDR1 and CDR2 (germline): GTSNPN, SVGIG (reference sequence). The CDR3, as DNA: TGTGCCTGGGACAGACAGTACCAAGAGACCCAGTACTTC. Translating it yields CAWDRQYQETQYF. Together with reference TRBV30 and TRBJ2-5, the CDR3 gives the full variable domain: SQTIHQWPATLVQPVGSPLSLECTVEGTSNPNLYWYRQAAGRGLQLLFYSVGIGQISSEVPQNLSASRPQDRQFILSSKKLLLSDSGFYLCAWDRQYQETQYFGPGTRLLVL.

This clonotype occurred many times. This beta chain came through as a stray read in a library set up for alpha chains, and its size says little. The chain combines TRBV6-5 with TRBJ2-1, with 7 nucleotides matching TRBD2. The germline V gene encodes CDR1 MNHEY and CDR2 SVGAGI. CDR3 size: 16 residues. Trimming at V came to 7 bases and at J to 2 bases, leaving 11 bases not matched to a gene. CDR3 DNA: TGTGCCAGCACTAGCGGACTTGGTGGAGCCTACAATGAGCAGTTCTTC. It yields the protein CASTSGLGGAYNEQFF.

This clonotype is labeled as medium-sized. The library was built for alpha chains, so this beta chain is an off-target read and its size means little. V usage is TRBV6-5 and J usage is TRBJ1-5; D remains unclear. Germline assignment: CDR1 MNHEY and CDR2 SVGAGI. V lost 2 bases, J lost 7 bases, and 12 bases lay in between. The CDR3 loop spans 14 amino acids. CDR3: CASSYRKGGQPQHF. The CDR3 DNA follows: TGTGCCAGCAGTTACAGAAAGGGAGGCCAGCCCCAGCATTTT.

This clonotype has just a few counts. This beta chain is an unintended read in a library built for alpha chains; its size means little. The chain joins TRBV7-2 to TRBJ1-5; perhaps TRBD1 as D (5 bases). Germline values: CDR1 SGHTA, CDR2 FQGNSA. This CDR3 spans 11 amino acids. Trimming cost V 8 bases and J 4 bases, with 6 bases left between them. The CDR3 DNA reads TGTGCCAGCGGACATAATCAGCCCCAGCATTTT. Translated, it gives CASGHNQPQHF.

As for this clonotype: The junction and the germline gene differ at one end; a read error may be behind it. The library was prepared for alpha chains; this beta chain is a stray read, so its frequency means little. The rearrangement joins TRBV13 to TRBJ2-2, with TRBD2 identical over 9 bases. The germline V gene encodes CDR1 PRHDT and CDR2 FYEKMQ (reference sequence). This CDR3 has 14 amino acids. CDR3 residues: CTSSPRLAAGELFF. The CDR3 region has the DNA TGTACCAGCAGCCCCCGACTAGCGGCCGGGGAGCTGTTTTTT.

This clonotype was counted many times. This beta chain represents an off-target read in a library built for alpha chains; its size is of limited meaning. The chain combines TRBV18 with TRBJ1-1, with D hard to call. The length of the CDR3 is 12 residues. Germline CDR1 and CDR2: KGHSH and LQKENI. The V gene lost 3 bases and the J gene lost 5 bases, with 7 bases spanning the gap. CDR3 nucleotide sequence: TGTGCCAGCTCACCGGCGGGGACTGAAGCTTTCTTT. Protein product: CASSPAGTEAFF.

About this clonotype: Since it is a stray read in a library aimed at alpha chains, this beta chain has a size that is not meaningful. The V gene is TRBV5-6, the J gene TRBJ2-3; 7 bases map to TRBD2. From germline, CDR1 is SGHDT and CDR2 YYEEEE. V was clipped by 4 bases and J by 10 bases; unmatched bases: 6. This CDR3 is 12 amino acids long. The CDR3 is CASSPWGGAQYF. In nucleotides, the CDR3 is TGTGCCAGCAGCCCGTGGGGGGGTGCGCAGTATTTT.

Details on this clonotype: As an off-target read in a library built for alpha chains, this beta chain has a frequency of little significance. CDR3: CSVDQNGYTF. CDR3 nucleotide sequence: TGCAGCGTTGACCAGAATGGCTACACCTTC. This rearrangement joins TRBV29-1 to TRBJ1-2; D unclear. Germline-derived CDR1 and CDR2 are SQVTM and ANQGSEA. V lost 3 bases, J lost 6 bases, and 5 bases lay in between. The CDR3 has 10 residues.

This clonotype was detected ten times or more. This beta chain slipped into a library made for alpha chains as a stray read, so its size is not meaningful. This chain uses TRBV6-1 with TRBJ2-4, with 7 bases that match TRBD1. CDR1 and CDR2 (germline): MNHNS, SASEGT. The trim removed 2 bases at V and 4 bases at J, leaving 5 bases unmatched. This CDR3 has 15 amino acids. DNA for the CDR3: TGTGCCAGCAGTGAAAGAGGGACAGCTAAAAACATTCAGTACTTC. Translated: CASSERGTAKNIQYF.

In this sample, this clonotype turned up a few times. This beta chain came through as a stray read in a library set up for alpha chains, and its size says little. The chain's CDR3 is CASSPIGYLNTGELFF. The CDR3 DNA follows: TGTGCCAGCTCGCCAATAGGCTACTTGAACACCGGGGAGCTGTTTTTT. This sequence joins TRBV18 and TRBJ2-2; D unclear. V gave up 6 bases and J gave up 1 base, with 15 bases separating them. Per the germline V gene, CDR1 is KGHSH and CDR2 is LQKENI. The CDR3 loop spans 16 amino acids.

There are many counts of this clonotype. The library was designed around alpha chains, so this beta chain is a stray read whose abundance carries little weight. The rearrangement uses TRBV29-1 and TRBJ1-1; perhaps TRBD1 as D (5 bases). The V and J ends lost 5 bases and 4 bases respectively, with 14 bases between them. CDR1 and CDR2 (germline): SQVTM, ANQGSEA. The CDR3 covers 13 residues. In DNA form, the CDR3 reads TGCAGCGTTCTTGGGGCAGGCGGCACTGAAGCTTTCTTT. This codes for CSVLGAGGTEAFF. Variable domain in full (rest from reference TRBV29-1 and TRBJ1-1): SAVISQKPSRDICQRGTSLTIQCQVDSQVTMMFWYRQQPGQSLTLIATANQGSEATYESGFVIDKFPISRPNLTFSTLTVSNMSPEDSSIYLCSVLGAGGTEAFFGQGTRLTVV.

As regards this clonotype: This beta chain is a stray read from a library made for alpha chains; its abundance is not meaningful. The CDR3 bases are TGTGCCAGCAGCTTGGAAGGGGCGTCAGAGACCCAGTACTTC. Protein sequence: CASSLEGASETQYF. The J gene is TRBJ2-5, the V gene TRBV5-6; perhaps TRBD1 as D (5 bases). The germline CDR1 and CDR2 sequences are SGHDT and YYEEEE. The CDR3 spans 14 residues. Between the trimmed V and J ends, which lost 0 bases and 4 bases, there was a span of 10 bases.

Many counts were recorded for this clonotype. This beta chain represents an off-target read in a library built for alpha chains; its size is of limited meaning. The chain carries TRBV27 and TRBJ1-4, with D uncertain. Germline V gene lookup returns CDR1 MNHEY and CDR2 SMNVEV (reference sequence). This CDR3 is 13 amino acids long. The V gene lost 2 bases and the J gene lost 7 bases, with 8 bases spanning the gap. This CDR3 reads CASSLRAGEKLFF. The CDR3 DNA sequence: TGTGCCAGCAGTTTACGGGCCGGTGAAAAACTGTTTTTT.

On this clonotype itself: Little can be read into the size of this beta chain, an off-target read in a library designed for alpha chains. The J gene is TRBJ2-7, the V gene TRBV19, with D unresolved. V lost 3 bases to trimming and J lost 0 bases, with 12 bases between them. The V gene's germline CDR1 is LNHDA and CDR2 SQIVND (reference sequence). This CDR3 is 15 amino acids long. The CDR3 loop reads CASSISAARSYEQYF. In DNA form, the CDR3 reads TGTGCCAGTAGTATTTCGGCAGCCCGCTCCTACGAGCAGTACTTC. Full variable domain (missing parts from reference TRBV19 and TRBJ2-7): DGGITQSPKYLFRKEGQNVTLSCEQNLNHDAMYWYRQDPGQGLRLIYYSQIVNDFQKGDIAEGYSVSREKKESFPLTVTSAQKNPTAFYLCASSISAARSYEQYFGPGTRLTVT.

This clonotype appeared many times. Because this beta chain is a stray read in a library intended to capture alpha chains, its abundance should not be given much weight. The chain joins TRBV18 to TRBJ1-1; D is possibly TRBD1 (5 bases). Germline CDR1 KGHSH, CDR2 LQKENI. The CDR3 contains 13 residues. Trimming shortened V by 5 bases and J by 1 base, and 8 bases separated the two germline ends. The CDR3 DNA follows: TGTGCCAGCTCAACGACAGCGAACACTGAAGCTTTCTTT. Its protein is CASSTTANTEAFF.

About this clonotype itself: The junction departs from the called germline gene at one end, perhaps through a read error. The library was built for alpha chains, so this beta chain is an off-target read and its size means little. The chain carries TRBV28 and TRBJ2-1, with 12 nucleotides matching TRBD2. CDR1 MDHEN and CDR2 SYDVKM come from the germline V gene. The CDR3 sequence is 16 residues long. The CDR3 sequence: CASSFSGTSGHNEHFF. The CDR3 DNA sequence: TGTGCCAGCAGTTTCTCCGGGACTAGCGGGCACAATGAGCATTTCTTC.

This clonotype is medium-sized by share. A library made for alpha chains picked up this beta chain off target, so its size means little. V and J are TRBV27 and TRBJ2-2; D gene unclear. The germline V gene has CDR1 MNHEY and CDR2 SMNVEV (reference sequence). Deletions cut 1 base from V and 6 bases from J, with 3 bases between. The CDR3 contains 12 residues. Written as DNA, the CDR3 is TGTGCCAGCAGTTTATATCCCGGGGAGCTGTTTTTT. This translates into CASSLYPGELFF.

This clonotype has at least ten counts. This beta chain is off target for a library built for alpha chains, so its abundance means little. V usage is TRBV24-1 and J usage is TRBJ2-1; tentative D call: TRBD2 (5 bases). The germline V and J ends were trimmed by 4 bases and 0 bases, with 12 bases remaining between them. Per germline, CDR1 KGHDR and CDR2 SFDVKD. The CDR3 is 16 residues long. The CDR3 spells CATSDSFAGSYNEQFF. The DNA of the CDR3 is TGTGCCACCAGTGACTCCTTCGCGGGCTCCTACAATGAGCAGTTCTTC.

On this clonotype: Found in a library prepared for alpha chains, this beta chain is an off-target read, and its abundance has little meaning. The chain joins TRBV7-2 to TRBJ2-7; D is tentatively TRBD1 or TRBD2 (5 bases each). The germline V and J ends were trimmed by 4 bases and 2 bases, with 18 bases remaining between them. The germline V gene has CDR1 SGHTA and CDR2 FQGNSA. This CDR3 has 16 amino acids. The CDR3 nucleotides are TGTGCCAGCAGCTCTCTCCCGGGACGGATAACCTACGAGCAGTACTTC. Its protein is CASSSLPGRITYEQYF.

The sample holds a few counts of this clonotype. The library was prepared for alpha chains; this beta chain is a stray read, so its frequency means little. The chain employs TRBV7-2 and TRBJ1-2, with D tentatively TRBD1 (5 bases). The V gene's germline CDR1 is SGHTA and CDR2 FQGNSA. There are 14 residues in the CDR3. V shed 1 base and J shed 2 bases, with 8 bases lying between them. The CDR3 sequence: CASSLGAGNYGYTF. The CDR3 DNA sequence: TGTGCCAGCAGCTTAGGAGCAGGGAACTATGGCTACACCTTC.

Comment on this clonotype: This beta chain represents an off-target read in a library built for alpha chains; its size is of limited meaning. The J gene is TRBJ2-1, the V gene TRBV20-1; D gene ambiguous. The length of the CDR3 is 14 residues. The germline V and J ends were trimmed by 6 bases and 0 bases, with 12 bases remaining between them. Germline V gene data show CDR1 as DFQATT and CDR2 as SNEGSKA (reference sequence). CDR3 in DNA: TGCAGTGCCGGCCGGAAGGACTCCTACAATGAGCAGTTCTTC. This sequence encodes CSAGRKDSYNEQFF.

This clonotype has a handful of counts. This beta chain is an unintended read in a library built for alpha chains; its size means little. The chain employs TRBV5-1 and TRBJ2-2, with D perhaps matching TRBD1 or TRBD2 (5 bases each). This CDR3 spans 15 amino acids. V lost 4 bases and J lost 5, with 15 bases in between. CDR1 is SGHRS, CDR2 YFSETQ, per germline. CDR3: CASSREGPLTGELFF. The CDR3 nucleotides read TGCGCCAGCAGCCGCGAGGGACCCTTGACCGGGGAGCTGTTTTTT.

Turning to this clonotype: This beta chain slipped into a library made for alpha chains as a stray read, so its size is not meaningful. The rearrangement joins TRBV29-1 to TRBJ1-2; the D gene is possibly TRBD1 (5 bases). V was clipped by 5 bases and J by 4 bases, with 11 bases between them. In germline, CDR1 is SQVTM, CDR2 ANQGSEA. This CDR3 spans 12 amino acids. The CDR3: CSVPGRSYGYTF. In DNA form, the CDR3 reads TGCAGCGTTCCAGGGAGGAGCTATGGCTACACCTTC.